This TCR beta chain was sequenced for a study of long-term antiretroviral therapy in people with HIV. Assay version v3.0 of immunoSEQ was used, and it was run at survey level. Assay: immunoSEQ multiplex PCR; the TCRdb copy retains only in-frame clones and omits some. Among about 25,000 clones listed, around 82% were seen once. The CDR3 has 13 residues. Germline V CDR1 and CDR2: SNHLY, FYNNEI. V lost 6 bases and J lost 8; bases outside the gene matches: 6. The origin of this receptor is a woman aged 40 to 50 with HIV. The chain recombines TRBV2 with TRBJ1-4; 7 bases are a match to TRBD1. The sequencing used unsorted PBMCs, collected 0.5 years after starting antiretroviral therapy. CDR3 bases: TGTGCCAGCAGCCGGGGACAGAACGAAAAACTGTTTTTT. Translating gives CASSRGQNEKLFF.